This is a list of T cell receptor beta chains from one sample in a study of CD8+CD57+ T cells in acquired aplastic anemia. TCRdb passed the reads through MiXCR, listing each CDR3 protein once. Among more than 150,000 distinct CDR3 sequences listed, around three fifths were seen once. The sample consisted of sorted CD4+, CD8+, or CD8+CD57+ T cells (not recorded which) from PBMCs. The receptors derive from a human donor with severe aplastic anemia or a healthy control (not recorded which). Both conserved end residues are part of each CDR3. Each record gives: J gene, V gene, CDR3 protein.

>TRBJ2-1|TRBV6-2/TRBV6-3
CASSYGTEQFF
>TRBJ1-1|TRBV7-8
CASVGTAFTEAFF
>TRBJ2-1|TRBV25-1
CASSEYKYNEQFF
>TRBJ1-1|TRBV7-9
CASSLEWTEAFF
>TRBJ2-7|TRBV29-1
CSVEGVSYEQYF
>TRBJ1-5|TRBV2
CASSPRTGNQPQHF
>TRBJ1-2|TRBV5-1
CASSFEGGGYTF
>TRBJ2-1|TRBV20-1
CSAGTSGGLYEQFF
>TRBJ2-7|TRBV20-1
CSARPLSTYEQYF
>TRBJ2-3|TRBV7-2
CASSVSQSTDTQYF
>TRBJ2-5|TRBV28
CASSGGYEETQYF
>TRBJ2-7|TRBV20-1
CSAKRMSTGASYEQYF
>TRBJ2-5|TRBV15
CATSRSEPWETQYF
>TRBJ2-3|TRBV20-1
CSASVTTDTQYF
>TRBJ1-4|TRBV13
CASSISGGGEKLFF
>TRBJ2-7|TRBV20-1
CSAREIVESEQYF
>TRBJ1-2|TRBV10-3
CAISAPGQGSPSNYGYTF
>TRBJ2-1|TRBV29-1
CSTGEWGEQFF
>TRBJ2-7|TRBV15
CATSRAGTVVYEQYF
>TRBJ2-7|TRBV19
CASSISPTGSYSYEQYF
>TRBJ1-5|TRBV7-9
CASSIGTGTGTYSNQPQHF
>TRBJ2-7|TRBV13
CASSFGYGTYEQYF
>TRBJ2-2|TRBV11-2
CASSLFIARAQPSNTGELFF
>TRBJ1-1|TRBV7-9
CASSLGGAHTEAFF
>TRBJ2-1|TRBV15
CATSRGSLSAYSEQFF
>TRBJ1-5|TRBV19
CASSTVPGPYQPQHF
>TRBJ2-1|TRBV9
CASSERLAGGGDEQFF
>TRBJ2-5|TRBV29-1
CSVGGTGQETQYF
>TRBJ2-7|TRBV4-1
CASSQGTEGPGRYEQYF
>TRBJ2-7|TRBV7-9
CASAPTGVEEQYF
>TRBJ2-3|TRBV27
CASNEREADTQYF
>TRBJ2-7|TRBV29-1
CSLDLSYEQYF
>TRBJ1-4|TRBV2
CASSGGRAGEKLFF
>TRBJ2-1|TRBV7-3
CASSFTAGGINEQFF
>TRBJ2-7|TRBV20-1
CSARLRGEQYF
>TRBJ2-7|TRBV5-1
CASSWGTDYEQYF
>TRBJ2-2|TRBV2
CAIPEGWDTGELFF
>TRBJ2-2|TRBV20-1
CSARARGPTGELFF
>TRBJ1-1|TRBV6-6
CASSYSVTEAFF
>TRBJ1-1|TRBV10-3
CAIRRARDRNTEAFF
>TRBJ1-6|TRBV20-1
CSARVSPRTGYSPLHF
>TRBJ1-2|TRBV2
CASSEDSGEYYGYTF
>TRBJ2-7|TRBV7-9
CASTSRTSAYEQYF
>TRBJ2-2|TRBV5-6
CASSPGWRGDGELFF
>TRBJ2-3|TRBV15
CATSISAGVTTDTQYF
>TRBJ2-7|TRBV12-3/TRBV12-4
CASSPGQIYEQYF
>TRBJ2-7|TRBV6-1
CASSEAVGYEQYF
>TRBJ2-5|TRBV7-9
CASSWTGGKTQYF
>TRBJ1-2|TRBV2
CASLFRDRGSNYGYTF
>TRBJ2-2|TRBV3-1
CASSPPYYTGELFF
>TRBJ2-2|TRBV15
CATSTLTVDTGELFF
>TRBJ1-5|TRBV9
CASSVGDISQPQHF
>TRBJ2-1|TRBV19
CASSMRSSGGLDEQFF
>TRBJ2-7|TRBV10-3
CAISDGGGIYEQYF
>TRBJ2-2|TRBV10-3
CAISGNRVPIAGELFF
>TRBJ1-1|TRBV29-1
CSVVQLEAFF
>TRBJ2-2|TRBV10-2
CASTGTGGHTGELFF
>TRBJ1-1|TRBV20-1
CSAQDGQLNTEAFF
>TRBJ2-3|TRBV19
CATGRGQDSDTDTQYF
>TRBJ2-2|TRBV13
CASSSYIGGELFF